The source of this TCR beta chain is a study of blood T cell repertoires in COVID-19. Background on the study: From the United States, Italy and Spain came samples of acute and convalescent COVID-19. From T cells, B-cell-depleted T cells, or PBMCs came the material, which was cDNA or gDNA.

Per germline, CDR1 SGHDT and CDR2 YYEEEE. Trimming left V 4 bases short and J 0 bases short, with 8 bases between. The CDR3 runs to 14 residues. Some clones are missing from TCRdb's copy, which holds only in-frame ones; the method was immunoSEQ multiplex PCR. The sample has about 230,000 clones, roughly 85% seen once. This clone was observed once. Sequencing was performed on peripheral blood. The chain has TRBV5-6 and TRBJ2-1, with D possibly matching TRBD1 (6 bases). This receptor was identified in a man aged 35 to 55 with acute or convalescent COVID-19. The CDR3 is CASSRQASYNEQFF. The CDR3 DNA reads TGTGCCAGCAGCCGACAGGCCTCCTACAATGAGCAGTTCTTC.